This entry describes one TCR beta chain. Original analysis: Quantification of nucleated cells was approximated via reference gene primer amplification. Here immunoSEQ multiplex PCR was the method, and the copy in TCRdb shows in-frame clones only, minus some. V and J calls plus clone size are reproduced from that table; the DNA served to infer D and trimming. The sample includes about 180,000 clones, about 91% of them seen just once. The data were obtained in a study of blood T cell repertoires in COVID-19. On the study more broadly: Samples taken during acute and convalescent COVID-19 were collected in the United States, Italy and Spain. PBMCs, B-cell-depleted T cells, or T cells provided the cDNA or gDNA that made up the material.

CDR1 SGHDN and CDR2 FVKESK come from the germline V gene. The CDR3 has 13 amino acids. V lost 5 bases to trimming and J lost 0 bases, with 8 bases between them. The sample consisted of peripheral blood. The chain links TRBV14 to TRBJ2-7; D is unresolved. The sequence came from a woman aged 25 to 45 with acute or convalescent COVID-19. CDR3 sequence: CASSGPRSYEQYF. The CDR3, as DNA: TGTGCCAGCAGCGGGCCCCGCTCCTACGAGCAGTACTTC.